The present TCR beta chain was sequenced within a study of shared clonotypes between healthy human individuals. As defined, naive CD8 cells were CD45RO-negative and positively selected for CCR7, with terminally differentiated effector memory CD45RA+ cells excluded. Clones were sequenced by immunoSEQ multiplex PCR, and TCRdb holds only the in-frame ones, with some missing. Here the sample spans about 2 million clones, about 95% being singletons. The clonotype originates from a man aged 18 to 35 in good health. Sequencing was done on a sample of naive CD8+ T cells sorted from blood.

As DNA, the CDR3 is TGCGCCAGCAGCCAGACAACTAGCGGGAGGTTCGAGCAGTACTTC. Its translation is CASSQTTSGRFEQYF. The chain is built from TRBV4-3 and TRBJ2-7; TRBD2 matches at 12 bases. The CDR3 spans 15 residues. The trim removed 3 bases at V and 6 bases at J, leaving 6 bases unmatched. Germline assignment: CDR1 LGHNA and CDR2 YSLEER.